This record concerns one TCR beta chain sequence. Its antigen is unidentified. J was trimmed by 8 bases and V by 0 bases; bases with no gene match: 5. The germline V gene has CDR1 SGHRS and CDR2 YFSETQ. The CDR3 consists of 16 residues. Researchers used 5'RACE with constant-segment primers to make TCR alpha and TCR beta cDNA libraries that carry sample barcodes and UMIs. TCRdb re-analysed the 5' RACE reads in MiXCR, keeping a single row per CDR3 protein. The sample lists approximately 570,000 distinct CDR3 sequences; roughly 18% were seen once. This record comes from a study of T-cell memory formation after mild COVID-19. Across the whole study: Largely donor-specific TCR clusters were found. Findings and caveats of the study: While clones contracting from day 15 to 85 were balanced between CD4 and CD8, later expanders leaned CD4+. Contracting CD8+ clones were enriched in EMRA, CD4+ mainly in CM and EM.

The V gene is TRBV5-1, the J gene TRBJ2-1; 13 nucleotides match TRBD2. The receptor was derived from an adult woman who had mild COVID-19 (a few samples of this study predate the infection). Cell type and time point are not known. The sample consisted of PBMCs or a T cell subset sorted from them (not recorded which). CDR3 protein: CASSLVLAGGLDEQFF. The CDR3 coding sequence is TGCGCCAGCAGCTTGGTACTAGCGGGGGGGCTGGATGAGCAGTTCTTC. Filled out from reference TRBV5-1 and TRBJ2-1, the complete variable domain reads KAGVTQTPRYLIKTRGQQVTLSCSPISGHRSVSWYQQTPGQGLQFLFEYFSETQRNKGNFPGRFSGRQFSNSRSEMNVSTLELGDSALYLCASSLVLAGGLDEQFFGPGTRLTVL.